A selection of T cell receptor beta chains follows, all from one sample in a study of CD8 T cells in Susac syndrome. A single record per CDR3 protein comes from TCRdb applying MiXCR to the immunoSEQ multiplex PCR reads. The sample lists about 200,000 distinct CDR3 sequences; over 85% were seen once. What was sequenced was CD4+ T cells from PBMCs. The receptor set was obtained from a human donor in good health. CDR3s include the opening cysteine and the closing phenylalanine or tryptophan. The D gene is left open where the match is weak. Size is omitted from some rows. Given values are once, few, many or a class for expanded clones.

TRBJ1-5,.,TRBV27,.,TGTGCCAGCAGTTTAGGATATAGCAATCAGCCCCAGCATTTT,CASSLGYSNQPQHF
TRBJ2-1,.,TRBV12-3/TRBV12-4,.,TGTGCCACCAAGGGAGGTGGCTCCTACAATGAGCAGTTCTTC,CATKGGGSYNEQFF
TRBJ1-2,once,TRBV12-3/TRBV12-4,.,TGTGCCAGCAGTTTAACAGGGATGGGATATGGCTACACCTTC,CASSLTGMGYGYTF
TRBJ2-2,.,TRBV28,.,TGTGCCAGCAGGCCCCGGCCGCGCACCGGGGAGCTGTTTTTT,CASRPRPRTGELFF
TRBJ2-1,.,TRBV9,TRBD2,TGTGCCAGCAGCGTAGGGGACTTCTCGGGAGGCAATGAGCAGTTCTTC,CASSVGDFSGGNEQFF
TRBJ2-3,.,TRBV29-1,TRBD2,TGCAGCGTTGTGCCAGCGGGAGGGCTAGGTACAGATACGCAGTATTTT,CSVVPAGGLGTDTQYF
TRBJ1-5,.,TRBV6-5,.,TGTGCCAGCAGTTACGGGGTTTATAGCAATCAGCCCCAGCATTTT,CASSYGVYSNQPQHF
TRBJ2-2,.,TRBV29-1,.,TGCAGCGTTTCGGACACCGGGGAGCTGTTTTTT,CSVSDTGELFF
TRBJ2-6,.,TRBV27,TRBD1,TGTGCCAGCAGCCCCGGGACAGGATACTCTGGGGCCAACGTCCTGACTTTC,CASSPGTGYSGANVLTF
TRBJ1-4,.,TRBV27,.,TGTGCCAGCACCACGGGGAATGAAAAACTGTTTTTT,CASTTGNEKLFF
TRBJ1-2,.,TRBV25-1,.,TGTGCCAGCAGTGAATTTGGCAGCAACTGGGAAGGCTACACCTTC,CASSEFGSNWEGYTF
TRBJ2-3,.,TRBV6-2/TRBV6-3,.,TGTGCCAGCAGTTACTCGACTCAGGATACGCAGTATTTT,CASSYSTQDTQYF
TRBJ2-4,.,TRBV15,.,TGTGCCACCAGCAGAGATGGGGAGGCGCAAGCCAAAAACATTCAGTACTTC,CATSRDGEAQAKNIQYF
TRBJ1-2,.,TRBV20-1,.,TGCAGTGCTAGTGGGTCCTTGGGTAACTTTTATGGCTACACCTTC,CSASGSLGNFYGYTF
TRBJ2-5,.,TRBV27,TRBD2,TGTGCCAGCAGTTTATGGTCGAGCGGGAGCCCCTCGGGAGAGACCCAGTACTTC,CASSLWSSGSPSGETQYF
TRBJ1-2,.,TRBV4-3,.,TGCGCCAGCAGCCAAGAAAAGGGGAGGATAAGGAGGGGCTACACCTTC,CASSQEKGRIRRGYTF
TRBJ1-2,.,TRBV12-3/TRBV12-4,TRBD1,TGTGCCAGCAGCGGGACAGCTTCTAACTATGGCTACACCTTC,CASSGTASNYGYTF
TRBJ2-2,.,TRBV24-1,.,TGTGCCACCAGTGGAACAGGGTTAATCACCGGGGAGCTGTTTTTT,CATSGTGLITGELFF
TRBJ1-2,.,TRBV20-1,.,TGCAGTGCTGATACCCTGAGTGGGTATGGCTACACCTTC,CSADTLSGYGYTF
TRBJ2-5,.,TRBV29-1,TRBD1,TGCAGCGTTGCACAGGGGAAAGAGACCCAGTACTTC,CSVAQGKETQYF
TRBJ2-2,.,TRBV30,TRBD2,TGTGCCTGGAGAATGGCTAGCGGGACCGGGGAGCTGTTTTTT,CAWRMASGTGELFF
TRBJ2-2,.,TRBV10-3,.,TGTGCCATCAGTGACCTACTCACCGGGGAGCTGTTTTTT,CAISDLLTGELFF
TRBJ2-3,.,TRBV12-3/TRBV12-4,TRBD2,TGTGCCAGCAGTCCCCACCCCGGGGCGGGAGGTATAGATACGCAGTATTTT,CASSPHPGAGGIDTQYF
TRBJ1-4,.,TRBV5-1,.,TGCGCCAGCAGCTTGTCGGTCTCAACTAATGAAAAACTGTTTTTT,CASSLSVSTNEKLFF
TRBJ1-2,.,TRBV5-4,.,TGTGCCAGCAGCTCGGGGCCACTCCGCTACACCTTC,CASSSGPLRYTF
TRBJ1-1,.,TRBV28,.,TGTGCCAGCATCACGAACACTGAAGCTTTCTTT,CASITNTEAFF
TRBJ2-5,.,TRBV15,.,TGTGCCACCAGCAGAGGACAGTTTGAAGAGACCCAGTACTTC,CATSRGQFEETQYF
TRBJ2-6,.,TRBV24-1,.,TGTGCCACCAGTGACCCCAGAGTTTCTGGGGCCAACGTCCTGACTTTC,CATSDPRVSGANVLTF
TRBJ2-5,.,TRBV20-1,TRBD2,TGCAGTGCCGAAGTTCGGGCGGGAGTAGAGACCCAGTACTTC,CSAEVRAGVETQYF
TRBJ2-7,.,TRBV4-1,.,TGCGCCAGCAGCCACCCGCTATATCCTCGGATAGGCTACGAGCAGTACTTC,CASSHPLYPRIGYEQYF
TRBJ1-2,.,TRBV29-1,.,TGCAGCGTGGACGGGACTCCAAACTATGGCTACACCTTC,CSVDGTPNYGYTF
TRBJ1-1,.,TRBV27,TRBD1,TGTGCCAGCAGTATCCTTTACATGGGACAGGGGCCGGAGCAAGCTTTCTTT,CASSILYMGQGPEQAFF
TRBJ2-3,.,TRBV30,.,TGTGCCTGGATTGGGGGGACGCAGTATTTT,CAWIGGTQYF
TRBJ2-3,.,TRBV3-1,TRBD2,TGTGCCAGCAGCGAGACTAGCGGGGGAGGAGATACGCAGTATTTT,CASSETSGGGDTQYF
TRBJ2-3,.,TRBV24-1,.,TGTGCCACCAGTCCCTGGACCGCCACAGATACGCAGTATTTT,CATSPWTATDTQYF
TRBJ2-1,.,TRBV15,TRBD1,TGTGCCACCAGCCTTGGACAGGATTGGAAGTTCTTC,CATSLGQDWKFF
TRBJ2-1,few,TRBV7-3,.,TGTGCCAGCAGCCCCCAGGGGAGGAGAAATGAGCAGTTCTTC,CASSPQGRRNEQFF
TRBJ2-3,.,TRBV15,TRBD2,TGTGCCACCAGCAGAGTTTTAGCGGGAGGAGATACGCAGTATTTT,CATSRVLAGGDTQYF
TRBJ1-1,.,TRBV3-1,.,TGTGCCAGCAGCAGAAGTTCCATGAACACTGAAGCTTTCTTT,CASSRSSMNTEAFF
TRBJ2-1,.,TRBV7-9,.,TGTGCCAGCAGCTTACGTCCGGGAACTGGAGAGCAGTTCTTC,CASSLRPGTGEQFF
TRBJ1-6,.,TRBV11-3,.,TGTGCCAGCAGCCACGATTCGGGGGCTCGGTCACCCCTCCACTTT,CASSHDSGARSPLHF
TRBJ2-7,.,TRBV5-1,.,TGCGCCAGCAGCTCCGGAGGCGTCGGCGAGCAGTACTTC,CASSSGGVGEQYF
TRBJ2-1,.,TRBV29-1,TRBD2,TGCAGCGTTGCCGGGGGGGCCTACAATGAGCAGTTCTTC,CSVAGGAYNEQFF
TRBJ2-6,.,TRBV5-1,.,TGCGCCAGCAGCGATGACAGCTCTGGGGCCAACGTCCTGACTTTC,CASSDDSSGANVLTF
TRBJ1-5,.,TRBV30,.,TGTGCCTGGAGTGTTAGGGCCGGACAGCCCCAGCATTTT,CAWSVRAGQPQHF